In this sample, the clone carrying this TCR beta chain turned up a few times. The antigen is not known. Following RNA extraction, reverse transcription yielded cDNA that acted as the sequencing template. The assay was immunoSEQ multiplex PCR, and TCRdb's table has in-frame clones only and misses some. The top ten clones hold less than 4% of a sample with about 200,000 clones, 45% to 75% of them seen once. The sample belongs to a study of CD8+ T cells in alopecia areata. Overall study findings and caveats: Higher clonality was seen in lesional scalp than in normal scalp, especially in alopecia totalis/universalis. While tofacitinib was given, many expanded lesional clones persisted in scalp and blood. The study found tofacitinib significantly decreased scalp clonality and expanded CD8+ clones among the top 100.

Germline CDR1 MGHRA, CDR2 YSYEKL. Trimming took off 0 bases at V and 6 bases at J, with 6 bases between the two ends. The length of the CDR3 is 13 residues. Treatment meaning: oral pan-JAK inhibitor, 5-10 mg twice daily. Separation by sorting yielded CD4+ and CD8+ T cells from PBMCs. The sample in question was CD4+ T cells sorted from blood, obtained at week 4, from a patient treated with tofacitinib. The sequence derives from a human donor with alopecia areata. This sequence joins TRBV4-1 and TRBJ1-5; TRBD1 might be the D (5 bases). The CDR3 is CASSQDRGQPQHF. The DNA for the CDR3 is TGCGCCAGCAGCCAAGATAGGGGTCAGCCCCAGCATTTT.